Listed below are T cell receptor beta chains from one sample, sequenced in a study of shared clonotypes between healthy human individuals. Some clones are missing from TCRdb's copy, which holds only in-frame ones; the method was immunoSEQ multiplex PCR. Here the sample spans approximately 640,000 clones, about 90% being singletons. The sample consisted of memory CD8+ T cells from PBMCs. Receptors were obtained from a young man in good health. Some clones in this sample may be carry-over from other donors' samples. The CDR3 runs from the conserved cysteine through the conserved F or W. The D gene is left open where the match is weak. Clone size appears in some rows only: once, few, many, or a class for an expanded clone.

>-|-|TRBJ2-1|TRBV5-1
TGCGCCAGCAGCTTGTCTAGAGGGAGCGCCTACAATGAGCAGTTCTTC
CASSLSRGSAYNEQFF
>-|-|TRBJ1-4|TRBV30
TGTGCCTGGAGTGTAGGGTCCCCCCTTGAAAAACTGTTTTTT
CAWSVGSPLEKLFF
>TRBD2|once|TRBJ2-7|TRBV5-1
TGCGCCAGCAGCTCTCCCCGGACTAGCGGGAGGGGGGGCGAGCAGTACTTC
CASSSPRTSGRGGEQYF
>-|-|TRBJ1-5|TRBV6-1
TGTGCCGGACAGAGGGATGGGCGGCAGCCCCAGCATTTT
CAGQRDGRQPQHF
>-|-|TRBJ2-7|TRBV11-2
TGTGCCAGCAGCGGGGCTAGCGCGAAAACCTACGAGCAGTACTTC
CASSGASAKTYEQYF
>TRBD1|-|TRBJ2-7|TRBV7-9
TGTGCCAGCAGCTTAGGCGCAGGGGACAGGTCGTACTTC
CASSLGAGDRSYF
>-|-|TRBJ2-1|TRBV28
TGTGCCAGCAGTTTCTCCGGGGATTACAATGAGCAGTTCTTC
CASSFSGDYNEQFF
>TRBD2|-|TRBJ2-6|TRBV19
TGTGCCAGTAGTACAAGGACTAGTTTTCCCAACGTCCTGACTTTC
CASSTRTSFPNVLTF
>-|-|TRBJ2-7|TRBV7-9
TGTGCCAGCAGCTCGGACTGGGGCAGGGCCTACGAGCAGTACTTC
CASSSDWGRAYEQYF
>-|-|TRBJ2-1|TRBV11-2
TGTGCCAGCCACAATCGGGCAGGCTTCAATGAGCAGTTCTTC
CASHNRAGFNEQFF
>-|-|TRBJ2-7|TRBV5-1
TGCGCCAGCAGCTTGGGGCAAATTCCCTACGAGCAGTACTTC
CASSLGQIPYEQYF
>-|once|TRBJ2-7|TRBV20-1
TGCAGGTCACCTGTAGCGTGCGAGCAGTACTTC
CRSPVACEQYF
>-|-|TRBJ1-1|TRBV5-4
TGTGCCAGCAGCCTTGATGCGGCCCGGGTAGCTTTCTTT
CASSLDAARVAFF
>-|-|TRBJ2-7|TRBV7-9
TGTGCCAGCACCGGACGGTTCTCCTACGAGCAGTACTTC
CASTGRFSYEQYF
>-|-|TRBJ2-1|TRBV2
TGTGCCAGCAGGGCGACTAGAGACTATGCCAGGTACAATGAGCAGTTCTTC
CASRATRDYARYNEQFF
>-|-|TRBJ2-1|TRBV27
TGTGCCCTCGGGGGATCCTACAATGAGCAGTTCTTC
CALGGSYNEQFF
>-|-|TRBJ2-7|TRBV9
TGTGCCAGCAGCGTAGTGGGGGGCCCCTACTACGAGCAGTACTTC
CASSVVGGPYYEQYF
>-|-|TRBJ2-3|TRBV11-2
TGTGCCAGCAAAGTCTCCTCGGGCCAAAGGGCAGATACGCAGTATTTT
CASKVSSGQRADTQYF
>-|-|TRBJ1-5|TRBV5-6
TGTGCCAGCAGCTTGGACGGTTTTCGGGGTGGACAGCCCCAGCATTTT
CASSLDGFRGGQPQHF
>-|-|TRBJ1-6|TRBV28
TGTGCCAGCGTTACAGGAGCCTATAATTCACCCCTCCACTTT
CASVTGAYNSPLHF
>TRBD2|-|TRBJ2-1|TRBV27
TGTGCCAGCAGTTCCAGGACTAGCGGAAACTACAATGAGCAGTTCTTC
CASSSRTSGNYNEQFF
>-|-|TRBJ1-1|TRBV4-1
TGCGCCAGCAGCCTGCGGCAAGCCTTAGCTGAAGCTTTCTTT
CASSLRQALAEAFF
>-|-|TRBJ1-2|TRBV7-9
TGTGCCAGCAGCTATCAAGGACTTCGCGATGGCTACACCTTC
CASSYQGLRDGYTF
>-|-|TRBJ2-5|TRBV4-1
TGCGCCAGCAGCCAAGATTCCAGGGTTGGAGAGACCCAGTACTTC
CASSQDSRVGETQYF
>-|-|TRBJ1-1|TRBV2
TGTGCCAGCAGTGAGAACCTGGGGGTAAACACTGAAGCTTTCTTT
CASSENLGVNTEAFF
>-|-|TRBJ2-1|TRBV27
TGTGCCAGCAGTACCTGGCAGGGACCCTACAATGAGCAGTTCTTC
CASSTWQGPYNEQFF
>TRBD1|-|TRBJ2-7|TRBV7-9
TGTGCCAGCAGCTTGCCTTGGGACAGGGGCCCCGAGCAGTACTTC
CASSLPWDRGPEQYF
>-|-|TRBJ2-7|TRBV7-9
TGTGCCATTGGGGCAACTCCATACGTGGAGCAGTACTTC
CAIGATPYVEQYF
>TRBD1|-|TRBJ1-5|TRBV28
TGTGCCAGCAGCTACACAGGGGGCGGGGGTCAGCCCCAGCATTTT
CASSYTGGGGQPQHF
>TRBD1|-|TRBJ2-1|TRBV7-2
TGTGCCAGCAGCTTACCAAATCAGGGGGCGCTTACTAATGAGCAGTTCTTC
CASSLPNQGALTNEQFF
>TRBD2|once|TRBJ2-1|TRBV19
TGTGCCAGTAGTGTGGGACTAGCAATCAATGAGCAGTTCTTC
CASSVGLAINEQFF
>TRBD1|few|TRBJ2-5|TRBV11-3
TGTGCCAGCAGCTTAGATCGATTGGGACAGCAAGAGACCCAGTACTTC
CASSLDRLGQQETQYF
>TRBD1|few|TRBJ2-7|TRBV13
TGTGCCAGCAGCGCCACGACGAGACAGGGGGCGGCGTACGAGCAGTACTTC
CASSATTRQGAAYEQYF
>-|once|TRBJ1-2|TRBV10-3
TGTGCCATCAGTGAGTCGCAGGACAACTTTTATGGCTACACCTTC
CAISESQDNFYGYTF
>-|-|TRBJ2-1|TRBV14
TGTGCCAGCAGCCAAGATATCCCTGTCAATGAGCAGTTCTTC
CASSQDIPVNEQFF
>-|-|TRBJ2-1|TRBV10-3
TGTGCCATCAGTGAGTTCCGAGGGGCGAATGAGCAGTTCTTC
CAISEFRGANEQFF